This TCR beta chain comes out of a study of response to subunit inactivated influenza vaccine. Study-level points and caveats: A suggestion made by the authors is that each seasonal influenza vaccination recruits few new T cells.

Each CDR3 protein is one row after TCRdb ran MiXCR on the RT-PCR reads. The data hold around 470,000 distinct CDR3 sequences, with around 7.7% observed a single time. The table lists this clonotype with many counts. The target antigen is unknown. V gave up 4 bases and J gave up 5 bases; unmatched junction bases: 17. CDR1 is SGHNT, CDR2 YYREEE, per germline (reference sequence). The CDR3 has 18 residues. This chain uses TRBV5-4 with TRBJ1-2; 10 bases fit TRBD1. This receptor was identified in a man aged 45-69 years who received an inactivated influenza vaccine. The input for sequencing was PBMCs from blood, taken roughly 24 months after vaccination. CDR3 region: CASSAAQKTGGSKYGYTF. The CDR3 DNA is TGTGCCAGCAGCGCCGCCCAGAAGACAGGGGGCTCAAAATATGGCTACACCTTC. The whole variable domain, remainder taken from reference TRBV5-4 and TRBJ1-2, is ETGVTQSPTHLIKTRGQQVTLRCSSQSGHNTVSWYQQALGQGPQFIFQYYREEENGRGNFPPRFSGLQFPNYSSELNVNALELDDSALYLCASSAAQKTGGSKYGYTFGSGTRLTVV.